This T cell receptor (beta chain) derives from a study of regulatory T cells in long-lasting Graves disease (dated by TCRdb to 2020 to 2022). Notes on the research overall: Patients with newly diagnosed Graves' disease had been on antithyroid drugs for under 3 months. Patients with persistent Graves' disease were compared with patients with newly diagnosed Graves' disease using TCR sequencing and RNA sequencing of peripheral blood. The study was registered as a clinical trial and conducted in China. A total of around 35 samples underwent TCR sequencing, from about 13 patients with persistent Graves' disease and 20 or so patients with newly diagnosed Graves' disease.

This clonotype was found a few times. Its binding antigen is unknown. No base qualities exist here, and no much larger clone lies one base off it. Broader findings and caveats from the paper: The authors noted that the small sample size was a limitation that may lower accuracy. Because the primary lesion, thyroid tissue, could not be accessed, the study looked at peripheral blood alone. Compared with newly diagnosed patients, patients with persistent Graves' disease had lower TCR Shannon entropy and fewer highly expanded clones, which suggests clonal expansion. Sequencing and analysis were limited to the TCR beta chain. Preferential use of TRBV28, TRBJ1-2 and TRBJ2-5 was observed in persistent disease, whereas TRBV20-1 and TRBJ2-1 were favored in newly diagnosed disease. A larger number of public clonotypes was shared among persistent patients (around 3,000) than among newly diagnosed patients (around 880).

The time point label, as the study defines it: newly diagnosed GD, antithyroid drugs for less than 3 months. RNA was extracted from PBMCs in TRIzol for both TCR sequencing and RNA sequencing. The diagnosis of Graves' disease was made according to American Thyroid Association guidelines. The patients came from an endocrinology department in Xi'an, China. Each patient gave around 9.2 milliliters of peripheral blood, collected in an EDTA anticoagulant tube. Ficoll Paque Plus density gradient separation was used to isolate PBMCs, and no further T cell sorting was performed. RNA quality was checked with an Agilent 2100 Bioanalyzer and agarose gel, and concentration with a NanoDrop 2000. From the cysteine through the phenylalanine, the CDR3 covers 13 amino acids. The sequence is cut down to CDR3 DNA, 39 bases in frame from base 1. From a lookup of the germline V gene, CDR1 and CDR2 are SQVTM and ANQGSEA. Deletion took 1 base off V and 2 bases off J, with a span of 8 bases between the germline ends.

The library was generated by multiplex PCR. The instrument was an Illumina HiSeq 4000. CDR3 regions were amplified by Arm-PCR with iRepertoire HTBI primers to construct TCR beta libraries. Before sequencing, the PCR products went through gel purification. For the original study's pipeline: Gene usage analysis of CDR3 amino acid clonotypes relied on the approximately 60 TRBV and around 13 TRBJ segments identified across samples. COPE and FqMerger were used to merge filtered high-quality paired reads into contigs. Contigs were aligned with BLAST to IMGT TRBV, TRBD and TRBJ reference genes, and CDR3 was defined per IMGT. Clonotypes above 0.1% frequency were classified as highly expanded clones. Shannon entropy was used to measure repertoire diversity, and the Gini coefficient was used to measure V-J evenness. A clonotype was considered public if more than one individual shared it. The public reads were quality trimmed at Q25 with fastp and then assembled into clones with MiXCR by TCRdb, keeping productive beta chains. Under each unique CDR3 protein, matching rows form one entry showing the most common genes and DNA. V and J calls and clone size were set by TCRdb, not the authors. Within this sample are some 400,000 distinct CDR3 sequences, with 15% of them counted one time only. Of the sample, over 15% falls within the top ten clones.

These data also formed part of another study, on T cells in Graves' hyperthyroidism and ophthalmopathy. As the second study states: Graves' hyperthyroidism was defined as stable when no progression to ophthalmopathy occurred over 18 months of follow-up. The hyperthyroidism patients were between 18 and 65 years old and newly diagnosed, with a disease duration of less than 2 months. Exclusion was applied to patients with uncontrolled infections, other autoimmune diseases, pregnancy or lactation. Diagnoses were based on clinical symptoms, serum thyroxine and TRAb, thyroid ultrasound and orbital computed tomography. The TCR CDR3 was subjected to a first round of RT-PCR using the HTBI primer set and the Qiagen OneStep RT-PCR kit. Most expanded thyroid clonotypes (frequency above 0.001) were also found in blood, which suggests that blood repertoires may mirror thyroid immune responses. In cross-validation, a model built on a 13 V-J signature told ophthalmopathy apart from stable hyperthyroidism with 87.88% sensitivity and about 81% specificity, and in testing the same model reached 80%/75%. In validation, the model predicted progression to ophthalmopathy a median of about 5.9 months before onset, with about 67% sensitivity and roughly 73% specificity. A discovery cohort of approximately 100 patients, approximately 45 with Graves' ophthalmopathy and about 60 with stable Graves' hyperthyroidism, was used to find distinguishing TCR V-J signatures. Whether ophthalmopathy could be predicted prospectively was tested in an independent validation cohort made up of 18 to 20 hyperthyroidism patients plus 17 patients who later progressed to ophthalmopathy. The 90 to 100 discovery patients were randomly split 7:3 into training and test sets. Thyroid tissue and blood T-cell repertoires from six Graves' hyperthyroidism patients were also compared in the study. After sampling, hyperthyroidism patients received methimazole starting at 30 mg daily, and ophthalmopathy patients received high-dose intravenous methylprednisolone. Libraries were constructed in a second round of multiplex PCR, after which size selection and purification were performed. Libraries were sequenced paired-end with 100 bp reads on an Illumina HiSeq2000. SOAPnuke was used to process the raw data, with reads discarded if the reads contained adapters or uncalled bases, had a mean Phred below 15, or lacked an exact constant-primer or identifier match. COPE v1.2.5 was used to merge high-quality paired reads, and clonotypes were defined as unique nucleotide sequences. Clonotypes were aligned to IMGT TRBV, TRBD and TRBJ reference segments using MiTCR v1.1. The analysis included only V-J combinations with a frequency above 0.0001, which together covered 98% to 99.2% of the repertoires. A TCS score was defined as the ratio between F50 (clonal expansion) and ExV (chaos), using BLOSUM62-based TCRdist between CDR3 peptides within each V-J. Welch's t-statistics and random forest reduced fewer than 600 V-J features to about 13, which were used in a naive Bayes classifier (R e1071). No statistical method was used to set the sample size in advance, and investigators knew the group allocation. The paper reports TCR Vbeta CDR3 sequencing of approximately 140 peripheral blood samples: approximately 41 ophthalmopathy, approximately 74 hyperthyroidism and 17 progressor patients.

In this chain, TRBV29-1 is recombined with TRBJ1-2; the D gene lacks a confident call. This sample comprised peripheral blood mononuclear cells (PBMCs), obtained at new diagnosis, from a patient treated with antithyroid drugs. The receptor's source is a woman aged 25 to 45 with Graves disease. Donor details come from another sample of the same person, matched by shared clones. The CDR3: CSVEGGGNYGYTF. The nucleotide sequence reads TGCAGCGTTGAAGGGGGAGGGAACTATGGCTACACCTTC.